A selection of T cell receptor beta chains follows, all from one sample in a study of T cell changes during pregnancy in multiple sclerosis. Assay used: immunoSEQ multiplex PCR; TCRdb lists only in-frame clones, some missing. The sample comprises around 62,000 clones, roughly 91% of which are singletons, and more than 2% rests with the top ten. Sample: peripheral blood, taken in the second trimester of pregnancy. The receptors come from a female donor in good health, enrolled as a control in a pregnancy study. CDR3s include the opening cysteine and the closing phenylalanine or tryptophan. D genes are given only for firm matches. A clone size is listed for some rows: how often the clone was seen (once, few, many), or a class if it is expanded.

NA TRBJ1-1 NA TRBV14 16 CASSQLGLPTGTEAFF TGTGCCAGCAGCCAATTGGGGCTGCCGACCGGGACTGAAGCTTTCTTT
NA TRBJ1-5 NA TRBV7-9 15 CASSLGGRSNQPQHF TGTGCCAGCAGCTTAGGAGGTCGGAGCAATCAGCCCCAGCATTTT
NA TRBJ1-1 NA TRBV11-2 15 CASSLAGRGYTEAFF TGTGCCAGCAGCCTAGCGGGCCGAGGGTACACTGAAGCTTTCTTT
NA TRBJ2-5 NA TRBV10-3 13 CAISDVGGETQYF TGTGCCATCAGTGACGTGGGGGGAGAGACCCAGTACTTC
NA TRBJ2-3 TRBD2 TRBV7-2 15 CASSFRRGGTDTQYF TGTGCCAGCAGCTTCCGGCGGGGGGGCACAGATACGCAGTATTTT
NA TRBJ2-3 TRBD2 TRBV19 15 CASSRRGEPTDTQYF TGTGCCAGTAGTAGGCGGGGGGAGCCCACAGATACGCAGTATTTT
NA TRBJ2-7 NA TRBV19 15 CASSIGQGLDYEQYF TGTGCCAGTAGTATAGGACAGGGACTTGACTACGAGCAGTACTTC
once TRBJ2-7 NA TRBV25-1 14 CATSGQSSSYEQYF TGTGCCACCTCAGGCCAGTCAAGTTCCTACGAGCAGTACTTC
NA TRBJ2-5 TRBD2 TRBV5-1 17 CASSHGLAGGREETQYF TGCGCCAGCAGCCATGGACTAGCGGGGGGTCGTGAAGAGACCCAGTACTTC
NA TRBJ2-7 TRBD2 TRBV9 13 CASSVGLAYEQYF TGTGCCAGCAGCGTTGGACTAGCCTACGAGCAGTACTTC
NA TRBJ2-3 TRBD1 TRBV6-5 14 CASSRQGQSDTQYF TGTGCCAGCAGTCGACAGGGACAATCAGATACGCAGTATTTT
NA TRBJ1-1 NA TRBV2 14 CASIKTFMNTEAFF TGTGCCAGCATCAAGACATTCATGAACACTGAAGCTTTCTTT
few TRBJ1-6 TRBD1 TRBV6-5 16 CASSFYSGTGVSPLHF TGTGCCAGCAGTTTTTACTCCGGGACAGGGGTATCACCCCTCCACTTT
NA TRBJ1-1 NA TRBV13 15 CASRRARGGDTEAFF TGTGCCAGCAGGCGTGCCAGGGGTGGGGACACTGAAGCTTTCTTT
NA TRBJ1-4 NA TRBV19 17 CASSIGGAGATNEKLFF TGTGCCAGTAGTATAGGAGGTGCCGGGGCAACTAATGAAAAACTGTTTTTT
NA TRBJ1-1 NA TRBV28 13 CASMEGRSTEAFF TGTGCCAGCATGGAGGGAAGGAGCACTGAAGCTTTCTTT
NA TRBJ1-2 NA TRBV6-5 13 CASSLREGNGYTF TGTGCCAGCAGTTTAAGGGAGGGGAATGGCTACACCTTC
NA TRBJ1-1 NA TRBV27 14 CASRSLGGSTEAFF TGTGCCAGCCGGTCCCTGGGGGGGAGCACTGAAGCTTTCTTT
NA TRBJ2-7 NA TRBV30 15 CAWRAIHLGLQEQYF TGTGCCTGGAGGGCGATTCATCTTGGACTGCAGGAGCAGTACTTC
few TRBJ1-5 NA TRBV16 16 CASSPRGAGGNQPQHF TGTGCCAGCAGCCCCCGGGGGGCCGGGGGCAATCAGCCCCAGCATTTT
NA TRBJ1-5 NA TRBV18 16 CASSPTAGRTSQPQHF TGTGCCAGCTCACCAACGGCAGGGAGGACTTCTCAGCCCCAGCATTTT
NA TRBJ2-3 NA TRBV15 17 CATSSTEGLSSTDTQYF TGTGCCACCAGCTCAACGGAGGGGTTGTCTAGCACAGATACGCAGTATTTT
NA TRBJ2-6 TRBD2 TRBV7-2 19 CASSPLGSGVDSGANVLTF TGTGCCAGCAGCCCCTTGGGTAGCGGGGTAGACTCTGGGGCCAACGTCCTGACTTTC
few TRBJ1-1 NA TRBV19 14 CASSSKGDRGVAFF TGTGCCAGTAGTTCCAAGGGGGATCGGGGGGTAGCTTTCTTT
NA TRBJ1-4 NA TRBV7-9 16 CASSPQEGTANEKLFF TGTGCCAGCAGCCCGCAGGAGGGTACGGCTAATGAAAAACTGTTTTTT
NA TRBJ2-2 NA TRBV6-1 14 CASSERTNTGELFF TGTGCCAGCAGTGAGCGTACGAACACCGGGGAGCTGTTTTTT
NA TRBJ2-1 NA TRBV11-2 13 CATEQGTYNEQFF TGTGCCACCGAACAGGGAACCTACAATGAGCAGTTCTTC
NA TRBJ2-3 TRBD2 TRBV9 17 CASSVGGLAGVPDTQYF TGTGCCAGCAGCGTAGGCGGGCTAGCGGGAGTCCCAGATACGCAGTATTTT
NA TRBJ2-7 TRBD2 TRBV7-8 19 CASSPRQREGRTLFDEQYF TGTGCCAGCAGCCCCCGACAGCGGGAGGGCCGTACCCTTTTTGACGAGCAGTACTTC
NA TRBJ2-7 NA TRBV21-1 12 CAIRTGDYEQYF TGTGCCATACGGACGGGAGACTACGAGCAGTACTTC
once TRBJ1-5 NA TRBV19 13 CASSNNRDEPQHF TGTGCCAGTAGTAATAACAGGGATGAGCCCCAGCATTTT
NA TRBJ1-1 NA TRBV19 13 CASSMSGGLRGFF TGTGCCAGTAGTATGTCAGGAGGGCTACGAGGTTTCTTT
NA TRBJ2-3 NA TRBV6-1 15 CASSDAGRAPDTQYF TGTGCCAGCAGTGACGCCGGCAGGGCGCCAGATACGCAGTATTTT
NA TRBJ1-5 TRBD1 TRBV30 14 CAWSRAGGRWAQHF TGTGCCTGGTCTAGGGCAGGGGGCAGGTGGGCCCAGCATTTT
once TRBJ1-2 NA TRBV28 12 CASSYPTGGYTF TGTGCCAGCAGTTACCCTACAGGAGGCTACACCTTC
few TRBJ2-2 NA TRBV27 15 CASSLSYSTPGELFF TGTGCCAGCAGTTTATCGTATAGTACTCCCGGGGAGCTGTTTTTT
NA TRBJ2-7 NA TRBV5-1 14 CASSLVPDSYEQYF TGCGCCAGCAGCTTGGTCCCAGACAGTTACGAGCAGTACTTC
NA TRBJ1-4 NA TRBV5-1 14 CASSSLATNEKLFF TGCGCCAGCAGCTCCCTTGCAACTAATGAAAAACTGTTTTTT
NA TRBJ2-5 TRBD1 TRBV6-1 15 CASSVTQGGAETQYF TGTGCCAGCAGTGTAACACAGGGGGGCGCAGAGACCCAGTACTTC
NA TRBJ1-4 NA TRBV6-1 14 CASSEQGTNEKLFF TGTGCCAGCAGCGAACAGGGCACTAATGAAAAACTGTTTTTT
NA TRBJ2-1 NA TRBV7-8 13 CASSVDSANEQFF TGTGCCAGCAGCGTCGACAGTGCCAATGAGCAGTTCTTC
few TRBJ1-4 TRBD1 TRBV2 14 CASSSRDRGEKLFF TGTGCCAGCTCCAGCCGGGACAGAGGTGAAAAACTGTTTTTT
NA TRBJ2-1 NA TRBV10-3 12 CAIRGEGDEQFF TGTGCCATCAGGGGTGAGGGGGATGAGCAGTTCTTC
few TRBJ2-7 TRBD1 TRBV4-2 17 CASSQEGLTGDSYEQYF TGTGCCAGCAGCCAGGAGGGCCTGACAGGGGACTCCTACGAGCAGTACTTC
NA TRBJ1-3 NA TRBV10-3 14 CAISESKSRNTIYF TGTGCCATCAGTGAGTCGAAAAGCCGAAACACCATATATTTT
once TRBJ2-7 NA TRBV7-8 15 CASSLGRTVIYEQYF TGTGCCAGCAGCTTAGGGAGGACGGTTATCTACGAGCAGTACTTC
once TRBJ1-4 NA TRBV6-1 14 CASRPGLINEKLFF TGTGCCAGCAGACCGGGACTGATTAATGAAAAACTGTTTTTT
NA TRBJ2-2 NA TRBV5-1 16 CASSLSAGSATGELFF TGCGCCAGCAGCTTGAGTGCGGGAAGCGCGACCGGGGAGCTGTTTTTT
once TRBJ1-1 NA TRBV7-8 15 CASSLALGRNTEAFF TGTGCCAGCAGCTTAGCGCTTGGCCGGAACACTGAAGCTTTCTTT
NA TRBJ1-2 NA TRBV28 13 CASRSVDSAGYTF TGTGCCAGCAGATCGGTGGACTCCGCGGGCTACACCTTC
once TRBJ1-5 NA TRBV27 12 CATQGPGQPQHF TGTGCCACCCAGGGTCCCGGTCAGCCCCAGCATTTT
NA TRBJ2-5 TRBD2 TRBV25-1 15 CASSERGPTGETQYF TGTGCCAGCAGCGAGCGGGGGCCAACGGGAGAGACCCAGTACTTC
NA TRBJ2-7 TRBD1 TRBV7-9 15 CASSHTGQAAYEQYF TGTGCCAGCAGCCACACGGGACAGGCCGCCTACGAGCAGTACTTC
NA TRBJ2-1 TRBD2 TRBV7-8 12 CASGGTNNEQFF TGTGCCAGCGGCGGGACTAACAATGAGCAGTTCTTC